One sample yielded the 25 T cell receptor beta chains listed below, sequenced in a study of blood T cell repertoires in COVID-19. Profiling relied on immunoSEQ multiplex PCR, and the TCRdb table lists in-frame clones only, not all of them. The sample consists of fewer than 250,000 clones, 65% to 85% of them appearing once. Specimen: PBMCs or T cells enriched from blood (not recorded which). Receptor source: a woman aged 25 to 45 who had been exposed to COVID-19.

This chain joins TRBV5-6 and TRBJ1-2; D gene uncertain. CDR1 SGHDT and CDR2 YYEEEE come from the germline V gene. Deletions cut 0 bases from V and 5 bases from J, with 5 bases between. CDR3 size: 12 residues. CDR3 DNA sequence: TGTGCCAGCAGCTTGGACGAGTATGGCTACACCTTC. Its translation: CASSLDEYGYTF. Complete variable domain (other parts from reference TRBV5-6 and TRBJ1-2): DAGVTQSPTHLIKTRGQQVTLRCSPKSGHDTVSWYQQALGQGPQFIFQYYEEEERQRGNFPDRFSGHQFPNYSSELNVNALLLGDSALYLCASSLDEYGYTFGSGTRLTVV.

The rearrangement uses TRBV23-1 and TRBJ2-2, with D possibly TRBD2 on 5 matching bases. TRBV23-1 belongs to the ORF category, with a function that is uncertain. This CDR3 comprises 16 residues. V was shortened by 0 bases and J by 5 bases, with 13 bases between the two germline ends. For the CDR3, the DNA is TGCGCCAGCAGTCAATCGACGGGAAGGAGGACCGGGGAGCTGTTTTTT. It translates to CASSQSTGRRTGELFF.

The rearrangement uses TRBV11-2 and TRBJ1-6, with TRBD1 matching 7 bases. The V segment lost 4 bases and the J segment 7 bases; nucleotides outside the gene matches: 7. CDR1 is SGHAT and CDR2 is FQNNGV in the germline V gene. CDR3 length: 15 amino acids. The CDR3 nucleotides are TGTGCCAGCAGCTCCACCGGGACAGAGAATTCACCCCTCCACTTT. Translated, it gives CASSSTGTENSPLHF.

The gene calls are TRBV5-6 and TRBJ2-7, with D tentatively TRBD1 (6 bases). Trimming removed 7 bases at V and 2 bases at J, with 19 bases between. The germline CDR1 and CDR2 sequences are SGHDT and YYEEEE. This CDR3 comprises 15 residues. CDR3 nucleotide sequence: TGTGCCAGCGGGGGCGGGCCACCACGCCCCTACGAGCAGTACTTC. Translating gives CASGGGPPRPYEQYF.

For the CDR3, the DNA is TGCGCCACTGGTAGCTTAACCGCGGGGGGTTACAATGAGCAGTTCTTC. Its translation is CATGSLTAGGYNEQFF. The chain combines TRBV10-2 with TRBJ2-1; TRBD2 matches at 8 bases. The CDR3 spans 16 residues. The germline V gene encodes CDR1 WSHSY and CDR2 SAAADI. Trimming cost V 10 bases and J 4 bases; bases outside gene matches: 15.

The chain joins TRBV7-2 to TRBJ1-3; 9 bases agree with TRBD1. Germline-derived CDR1 and CDR2 are SGHTA and FQGNSA. The CDR3 is 16 residues long. V shed 5 bases and J 4 bases; nucleotides not matched to a gene: 9. The chain's CDR3 is CASSLFGTGRGNTIYF. The DNA of the CDR3 is TGTGCCAGCAGCCTATTCGGGACAGGGCGCGGAAACACCATATATTTT.

The rearrangement joins TRBV5-6 to TRBJ2-7; D perhaps matches TRBD1 (6 bases). Germline loops: CDR1 SGHDT, CDR2 YYEEEE. The CDR3 runs to 15 residues. Between the trimmed V and J ends, which lost 4 bases and 0 bases, there was a span of 14 bases. CDR3 amino acids: CASSEGYRASYEQYF. The DNA of the CDR3 is TGTGCCAGCAGCGAAGGGTACAGGGCCTCCTACGAGCAGTACTTC.

This clone has only a few counts. This sequence joins TRBV9 and TRBJ1-2; D may be TRBD1 (6 bases). Between the trimmed V and J ends, which lost 4 bases and 8 bases, there was a span of 21 bases. Germline CDR1 SGDLS, CDR2 YYNGEE. This CDR3 comprises 15 residues. Written as DNA, the CDR3 is TGTGCCAGCAGCCTACGTGGGGACACGCTCCGGGGCTACACCTTC. It yields the protein CASSLRGDTLRGYTF.

This clone has only one observation. The chain is built from TRBV7-9 and TRBJ1-3, with TRBD1 matching 7 bases. With V trimmed by 6 bases and J by 2 bases, 4 bases remained unmatched. The CDR3 extends over 14 amino acids. Looked up from germline, CDR1 is SEHNR and CDR2 is FQNEAQ (reference sequence). The CDR3 coding sequence is TGTGCCAGCAGGAAGGGGGCTGCTGGAAACACCATATATTTT. This translates into CASRKGAAGNTIYF.

The rearrangement links TRBV18 to TRBJ2-3; D unresolved. This CDR3 has 15 amino acids. The V and J ends lost 3 bases and 4 bases respectively, with 14 bases between them. The V gene's germline CDR1 is KGHSH and CDR2 LQKENI. The CDR3 region has the DNA TGTGCCAGCTCACCCGGTCGAGGTTGGGCAGATACGCAGTATTTT. It encodes CASSPGRGWADTQYF.

The rearrangement links TRBV3-1 (or the pseudogene TRBV3-2) to TRBJ2-1; TRBD2 matches at 15 bases. V was pared by 0 bases and J by 8 bases, with 8 bases of the junction left unmatched. The germline V gene encodes CDR1 LGHDT and CDR2 YNNKEL (reference sequence). The CDR3 has 18 residues. The CDR3 DNA follows: TGTGCCAGCAGCCAAGAAGGGACTAGCGGGGGGCCCCGCTATGAGCAGTTCTTC. This sequence encodes CASSQEGTSGGPRYEQFF.

V and J are TRBV7-2 and TRBJ2-5; weak D call: TRBD2 (6 bases). Per germline, CDR1 SGHTA and CDR2 FQGNSA. CDR3 length equals 13 residues. V lost 1 base and J lost 7, with 10 bases in between. The CDR3 coding sequence is TGTGCCAGCAGCTTAGGCAGGGAGGTGACCCAGTACTTC. Protein product: CASSLGREVTQYF.

The chain uses TRBV10-3 and TRBJ2-7, with 7 bases lining up with TRBD2. The CDR3 is 17 amino acids. Germline-derived CDR1 and CDR2 are ENHRY and SYGVKD. J lost 0 bases, V lost 10 bases, and 18 bases had no gene match. CDR3 in DNA: TGTGCCACCTTAACCGAGGGACCTAGCGGCCGCTCCTACGAGCAGTACTTC. Translated: CATLTEGPSGRSYEQYF.

The table lists this clone with a count of one. V usage is TRBV3-1 (or the pseudogene TRBV3-2) and J usage is TRBJ2-3, with 12 bases lining up with TRBD2. This CDR3 has 18 residues. With V trimmed by 0 bases and J by 5 bases, 9 bases remained unmatched. Germline CDR1 LGHDT, CDR2 YNNKEL (reference sequence). The CDR3 coding sequence is TGTGCCAGCAGCCAAGAGTTTCCTAGCGGGGGGGGGATAGATACGCAGTATTTT. Translation: CASSQEFPSGGGIDTQYF.

The chain combines TRBV6-5 with TRBJ1-2; tentatively, D is TRBD1 (5 bases). The CDR3 spans 14 residues. V was shortened by 5 bases and J by 6 bases, with 16 bases between the two germline ends. In germline, CDR1 is MNHEY, CDR2 SVGAGI. CDR3 nucleotide sequence: TGTGCCAGCAGTCATCCTGGGACTTTAAATGGCTACACCTTC. Protein sequence: CASSHPGTLNGYTF.

This chain connects TRBV7-9 to TRBJ1-6; D uncertain. Trimming took 5 bases from V and 7 from J, leaving 6 bases between them. Germline V gene sequence: CDR1 SEHNR, CDR2 FQNEAQ (reference sequence). The CDR3 is made up of 12 amino acids. The chain's CDR3 is CASSNENSPLHF. CDR3 bases: TGTGCCAGCAGCAACGAGAATTCACCCCTCCACTTT.

The genes are TRBV13 and TRBJ1-6; D perhaps matches TRBD1 (6 bases). The CDR3 runs 18 residues. Germline V CDR1 and CDR2: PRHDT, FYEKMQ (reference sequence). V was clipped by 0 bases and J by 10 bases, with 22 bases between them. The CDR3 protein is CASSLGTSGGAIQSPLHF. The CDR3 DNA sequence: TGTGCCAGCAGCTTAGGTACTTCCGGGGGGGCGATTCAATCACCCCTCCACTTT.

This clone has a handful of counts. The chain carries TRBV5-1 and TRBJ1-6; 9 positions agree with TRBD1. Germline values: CDR1 SGHRS, CDR2 YFSETQ. V dropped 4 bases and J dropped 7; count of bases not matched to a gene: 15. The CDR3 is 18 amino acids. CDR3 in amino acids: CASSVRSWDRDGNSPLHF. The CDR3 region has the DNA TGCGCCAGCAGCGTTAGGAGTTGGGACAGGGACGGGAATTCACCCCTCCACTTT.

The V call is TRBV5-1, the J call TRBJ1-1, with D possibly being TRBD1 (6 bases). The germline V gene has CDR1 SGHRS and CDR2 YFSETQ. V was clipped by 0 bases and J by 11 bases, with 14 bases between them. The CDR3 is 13 amino acids. The CDR3 nucleotides read TGCGCCAGCAGCTTGGTGGACAGTTTCGACGCTTTCTTT. Translated: CASSLVDSFDAFF.

This chain uses TRBV18 with TRBJ1-5; D is undetermined. V gave up 4 bases and J gave up 3 bases, with 16 bases separating them. The CDR3 contains 16 residues. Germline CDR1 KGHSH, CDR2 LQKENI. In DNA form, the CDR3 reads TGTGCCAGCTCACTCAGAGACTTTTCGTTCAATCAGCCCCAGCATTTT. Encoded protein: CASSLRDFSFNQPQHF. Full variable domain (remainder filled in from reference TRBV18 and TRBJ1-5): NAGVMQNPRHLVRRRGQEARLRCSPMKGHSHVYWYRQLPEEGLKFMVYLQKENIIDESGMPKERFSAEFPKEGPSILRIQQVVRGDSAAYFCASSLRDFSFNQPQHFGDGTRLSIL.

This chain uses TRBV6-2 or TRBV6-3 with TRBJ2-7; D uncertain. The CDR3 runs to 11 residues. Germline CDR1 and CDR2: MNHEY and SVGEGT. V dropped 2 bases and J dropped 4 bases, with 3 bases sitting between them. The CDR3 nucleotides read TGTGCCAGCAGTTACCGTTACGAGCAGTACTTC. Its protein is CASSYRYEQYF.

The V call is TRBV28, the J call TRBJ1-1; TRBD1 matches 8 bases. The CDR3 consists of 16 residues. The germline V gene has CDR1 MDHEN and CDR2 SYDVKM. The junction had 8 bases not matched to a gene; V was cut back by 3 bases and J by 2 bases. In DNA, the CDR3 is TGTGCCAGCAGTTTGGGACAGGTAACCAGAAACACTGAAGCTTTCTTT. Translated, it gives CASSLGQVTRNTEAFF.

This clone was counted a single time. The V call is TRBV29-1, the J call TRBJ1-1; a possible D gene is TRBD1 (5 bases). Germline CDR1 SQVTM, CDR2 ANQGSEA. V lost 4 bases to trimming and J lost 0 bases, with 9 bases between them. This CDR3 has 13 amino acids. CDR3 sequence: CSVGRGLNTEAFF. CDR3 coding DNA: TGCAGCGTTGGGAGGGGTTTGAACACTGAAGCTTTCTTT.

J is TRBJ2-1 and V is TRBV11-3; TRBD2 aligns across 16 bases. V shed 6 bases and J 9 bases; nucleotides not matched to a gene: 5. CDR3 length: 15 amino acids. Looked up from germline, CDR1 is SGHNT and CDR2 is YENEEA. The CDR3 reads CASSMGLAGGFEQFF. The CDR3, as DNA: TGTGCCAGCAGTATGGGACTAGCGGGGGGGTTTGAGCAGTTCTTC.

J is TRBJ2-2 and V is TRBV9; D is perhaps TRBD1 (6 bases). CDR1 and CDR2 (germline): SGDLS, YYNGEE. V was shortened by 0 bases and J by 2 bases, with 14 bases between the two germline ends. CDR3 length: 17 residues. The CDR3: CASSVAGARLNTGELFF. CDR3 sequence (DNA): TGTGCCAGCAGCGTAGCAGGGGCCCGACTAAACACCGGGGAGCTGTTTTTT.